The clone carrying this TCR beta chain has only a few counts. Trimming cost V 5 bases and J 5 bases, with 10 bases left between them. This CDR3 has 12 residues. This specimen comes from a study of identical twins. A universal primer site was created by template switching, with the cDNA bearing unique molecular identifiers. TCRdb itself ran the 5' RACE reads through MiXCR, one entry per CDR3 protein. The sample lists roughly 770,000 distinct CDR3 sequences, roughly 20% occurring once. These data also featured in a second study, about T cells expressing NK-cell markers. That study adds: Investigators obtained TCR beta repertoires from sorted CD3+CD56+NKG2C+, CD3+CD56+NKG2C- and CD3+CD56-NKG2C+ T cells. The same clonotypes also predominated in the CD3+CD56-NKG2C+ fraction of several donors.

This receptor was obtained from a woman aged 18-35 years in good health. The chain couples TRBV12-3 or TRBV12-4 to TRBJ2-7, with D hard to call. Sequenced: PBMCs. For the CDR3, the DNA is TGTGCCAGCAGTCAAACCCGAGACGAGCAGTACTTC. Translated: CASSQTRDEQYF.